This T cell receptor (beta chain) was recovered during a study of OX40 agonist ivuxolimab in advanced cancers. Study information: At 0.01 to 10 mg/kg, ivuxolimab was administered intravenously to patients every 2 weeks. From 23 to 79 years was the age range, with a mean of around 54 years, and about 78% were male.

With V trimmed by 8 bases and J by 0 bases, 2 bases remained unmatched. The CDR3 loop spans 13 amino acids. The germline V gene encodes CDR1 MDHEN and CDR2 SYDVKM. Generated by immunoSEQ multiplex PCR, the TCRdb table keeps only in-frame clones and is missing some. The table lists about 46,000 clones, more than 70% of them singletons. The receptor was derived from an adult with an advanced solid tumor such as melanoma, head and neck, liver or kidney cancer. This rearrangement joins TRBV28 to TRBJ2-7, with 9 bases identical to TRBD2. The sample in question was CD4+ or CD8+ T cells sorted from blood, obtained in a trial of the OX40 agonist ivuxolimab. The CDR3 nucleotides read TGTGCCAGCGCGGGAGGGCCCTCCTACGAGCAGTACTTC. Protein: CASAGGPSYEQYF.